The 30 T cell receptor beta chains below all came from one sample that was sequenced in a study of blood T cells in healthy people across ages. Using a J-beta primer mix together with a sample-barcoded 5' primer, a second PCR was run for 7 to 11 cycles. One entry per CDR3 protein results from TCRdb running MiXCR on the 5' RACE reads. Of 730,000 or so distinct CDR3 sequences listed, 40% to 50% are singletons. The sequenced material came from blood. Receptor source: a man aged 80 or over in good health.

This chain links TRBV11-2 with TRBJ1-1, with unresolved D. Germline V CDR1 and CDR2: SGHAT, FQNNGV. V lost 5 bases and J lost 1, with 17 bases in between. There are 16 residues in the CDR3. The CDR3 here is CASSHQPFVGNTEAFF. CDR3 DNA sequence: TGTGCCAGCAGCCACCAACCCTTTGTGGGGAACACTGAAGCTTTCTTT.

This clonotype appeared a few times. The rearrangement links TRBV6-6 to TRBJ2-5, with 9 nucleotides matching TRBD2. The DNA end favors TRBJ2-7, so the J call may be wrong. This CDR3 contains 15 residues. Germline V gene lookup returns CDR1 MNHNY and CDR2 SVGAGI (reference sequence). CDR3 nucleotide sequence: TGTGCCAGCAGCCGCTTGGCGGGAGGGTTATACGAGCAGTACTTC. It encodes CASSRLAGGLYEQYF.

This clonotype was found a few times. The V gene is TRBV7-2, the J gene TRBJ1-1; D unclear. This CDR3 comprises 13 residues. Trimming took 5 bases from V and 4 from J, leaving 11 bases between them. The V gene's germline CDR1 is SGHTA and CDR2 FQGNSA. The CDR3 region is CASSQEPGTEAFF. CDR3 nucleotides: TGTGCCAGCAGCCAAGAGCCGGGCACTGAAGCTTTCTTT.

This clonotype was observed at least ten times. J is TRBJ2-7 and V is TRBV2; possibly TRBD2 for D (5 bases). From germline, CDR1 is SNHLY and CDR2 FYNNEI. V was clipped by 5 bases and J by 3 bases, with 11 bases between them. CDR3 length equals 13 residues. In DNA, the CDR3 is TGTGCCAGCAGTTTGCTGGGAGACTACGAGCAGTACTTC. Translating gives CASSLLGDYEQYF.

CDR3 in amino acids: CASSLGTGEVYGYTF. CDR3 nucleotide sequence: TGTGCCAGCAGCCTCGGGACAGGGGAGGTCTATGGCTACACCTTC. The chain carries TRBV3-1 and TRBJ1-2; 10 bases map to TRBD1. Germline trimming cut 4 bases from V and 4 bases from J; bases unmatched to any gene: 6. Per germline, CDR1 LGHDT and CDR2 YNNKEL (reference sequence). The CDR3 consists of 15 residues.

The chain links TRBV6-6 to TRBJ1-5; D uncertain. Trimming stripped 6 bases from V and 4 bases from J, with 10 bases between. CDR3 size: 13 residues. Germline V gene data show CDR1 as MNHNY and CDR2 as SVGAGI (reference sequence). The chain's CDR3 is CASRGQQNQPQHF. In nucleotides, the CDR3 is TGTGCCAGCAGGGGTCAGCAAAATCAGCCCCAGCATTTT.

The chain uses TRBV5-1 and TRBJ2-5; possibly TRBD2 for D (5 bases). From germline, CDR1 is SGHRS and CDR2 YFSETQ. V lost 4 bases and J 4 bases, leaving 14 bases between the germline ends. The CDR3 has 14 residues. The CDR3 loop is CASSQGRRGETQYF. The CDR3, as DNA: TGCGCCAGCAGCCAAGGTCGCCGGGGAGAGACCCAGTACTTC.

Only a few counts were recorded for this clonotype. The CDR3: CASSQDLGLVQETQYF. Here the CDR3 DNA reads TGCGCCAGCAGCCAGGACCTGGGTCTAGTCCAAGAGACCCAGTACTTC. V gene TRBV5-1 combines with J gene TRBJ2-5; D uncertain. The length of the CDR3 is 16 residues. With 4 bases removed from V and 1 base from J, the gap between germline ends came to 17 bases. Germline V gives CDR1 SGHRS, CDR2 YFSETQ.

A few counts support this clonotype. The genes are TRBV7-2 and TRBJ2-5, with a tentative D call TRBD2 (6 bases). The J call may be wrong; the DNA end is better matched by TRBJ2-7. Germline CDR1 is SGHTA and CDR2 is FQGNSA. This CDR3 has 15 residues. CDR3 amino acids: CASSVQGTSGSEQYF. CDR3 in DNA: TGTGCCAGCAGCGTGCAAGGGACTTCCGGGAGCGAGCAGTACTTC.

The V call is TRBV7-9, the J call TRBJ2-5; 10 bases match TRBD1. The CDR3 is 15 residues long. The trim removed 4 bases at V and 11 bases at J, leaving 13 bases unmatched. The germline V gene encodes CDR1 SEHNR and CDR2 FQNEAQ (reference sequence). This chain's CDR3 is CASSSGQGGFREQYF. CDR3 nucleotides: TGTGCCAGCAGCTCAGGACAGGGGGGGTTTAGGGAGCAGTACTTC.

With respect to this clonotype: The junction shows a germline mismatch at one end, possibly a read error. For the CDR3, the DNA is TGCGCCTGGAGTGTAATAAAGCAGGGAGGCTACACCTTC. Amino acids: CAWSVIKQGGYTF. The chain is built from TRBV30 and TRBJ1-2; possible D gene TRBD1, 5 bases. CDR1 and CDR2 (germline): GTSNPN, SVGIG (reference sequence). The CDR3 sequence is 13 residues long.

The chain links TRBV19 to TRBJ2-5; TRBD1 matches at 9 bases. V lost 7 bases to trimming and J lost 5 bases; unmatched junction nucleotides: 11. Germline CDR1 LNHDA, CDR2 SQIVND (reference sequence). The CDR3 extends over 15 amino acids. The CDR3 here is CASNLRGQGHETQYF. In DNA, the CDR3 is TGTGCCAGTAATCTAAGGGGACAGGGCCACGAGACCCAGTACTTC.

This clonotype was seen more than once but under ten times. The chain is built from TRBV5-1 and TRBJ1-4; 10 bases line up with TRBD1. The CDR3 loop spans 19 amino acids. Per the germline V gene, CDR1 is SGHRS and CDR2 is YFSETQ. The V and J ends lost 4 bases and 0 bases, in that order; junction bases with no gene match: 12. In nucleotides, the CDR3 is TGCGCCAGCAGCCCGAACCGGGACAGGGGCACGGCAACTAATGAAAAACTGTTTTTT. It is translated as CASSPNRDRGTATNEKLFF. Filled out from reference TRBV5-1 and TRBJ1-4, the complete variable domain reads KAGVTQTPRYLIKTRGQQVTLSCSPISGHRSVSWYQQTPGQGLQFLFEYFSETQRNKGNFPGRFSGRQFSNSRSEMNVSTLELGDSALYLCASSPNRDRGTATNEKLFFGSGTQLSVL.

Points on this clonotype: A junction boundary mismatches the germline segment, possibly from a read error. The chain joins TRBV20-1 to TRBJ2-1; D may be TRBD2 (6 bases). Per germline, CDR1 DFQATT and CDR2 SNEGSKA (reference sequence). This CDR3 is built from 14 residues. The CDR3: CSAQSRRAYNEQFF. In nucleotides, the CDR3 is TGCAGTGCTCAGAGCAGGAGGGCCTACAACGAGCAGTTCTTC.

J is TRBJ2-3 and V is TRBV6-2 or TRBV6-3; TRBD2 aligns across 12 bases. The CDR3 totals 20 residues. Unmatched junction bases numbered 15, after V lost 5 bases and J lost 0 bases. Germline CDR1 MNHEY, CDR2 SVGEGT. The CDR3 protein is CASSPSRFLAGGPSTDTQYF. CDR3 DNA sequence: TGTGCCAGCAGTCCCTCTCGCTTCCTAGCGGGGGGGCCCAGCACAGATACGCAGTATTTT.

This clonotype was seen only once. The V and J genes are TRBV30 and TRBJ2-2, with D possibly being TRBD1 (6 bases). With 3 bases removed from V and 1 base from J, the gap between germline ends came to 12 bases. CDR1 and CDR2 (germline): GTSNPN, SVGIG (reference sequence). This CDR3 spans 15 amino acids. CDR3 DNA: TGTGCCTGGAGCAGGGGACGGGGGAACACCGGGGAGCTGTTTTTT. Residues: CAWSRGRGNTGELFF.

This clonotype appeared a few times. Possible read error: a much larger clone is one base away. V usage is TRBV9 and J usage is TRBJ2-1, with 8 nucleotides matching TRBD2. Matching the DNA end better, TRBJ2-7 makes the J call doubtful. In germline, CDR1 is SGDLS, CDR2 YYNGEE. This CDR3 is built from 19 residues. CDR3 sequence: CASSVEDSGAIRSYNEQYF. CDR3 bases: TGTGCCAGCAGCGTAGAGGATAGCGGGGCTATACGGTCCTACAATGAGCAGTACTTC.

The J gene is TRBJ2-5, the V gene TRBV7-2; 8 positions agree with TRBD2. Germline-derived CDR1 and CDR2 are SGHTA and FQGNSA. The CDR3 consists of 15 residues. J was trimmed by 11 bases and V by 4 bases; bases with no gene match: 15. The CDR3 DNA reads TGTGCCAGCAGCTCGACTAGCGTTCAGGGGAATGAGCAGTACTTC. This encodes CASSSTSVQGNEQYF.

The gene calls are TRBV2 and TRBJ2-5; TRBD2 agrees at 12 bases. CDR1 SNHLY and CDR2 FYNNEI come from the germline V gene. The J segment lost 7 bases and the V segment lost 8 bases, leaving 14 bases of the junction unmatched. The CDR3 is made up of 16 amino acids. The CDR3 DNA reads TGTGCCAGCGCGCGCTCGACTAGCGGGGGACAGGGGACCCAGTACTTC. Protein: CASARSTSGGQGTQYF. The full variable domain, in which reference TRBV2 and TRBJ2-5 provide the parts outside the CDR3, is EPEVTQTPSHQVTQMGQEVILRCVPISNHLYFYWYRQILGQKVEFLVSFYNNEISEKSEIFDDQFSVERPDGSNFTLKIRSTKLEDSAMYFCASARSTSGGQGTQYFGPGTRLLVL.

This clonotype was picked up a small number of times. The chain is built from TRBV7-3 and TRBJ2-1, with TRBD2 identical over 10 bases. CDR1 is SGHTA and CDR2 is FQGTGA in the germline V gene. The CDR3 is made up of 16 amino acids. Losses at the gene ends were 5 bases for V and 6 bases for J; bases not matched to a gene: 10. For the CDR3, the DNA is TGTGCCAGCAGCCAAGGGGGGGGGACTAGCGTCAATGAGCAGTTCTTC. Amino acid sequence: CASSQGGGTSVNEQFF.

The V and J genes are TRBV20-1 and TRBJ2-5; either TRBD1 or TRBD2 may supply D (5 bases each). The CDR3 sequence is 13 residues long. Germline V gene data show CDR1 as DFQATT and CDR2 as SNEGSKA (reference sequence). The ends were cut back, 6 bases at V and 0 bases at J, with 11 bases in the middle. The DNA of the CDR3 is TGCAGTGCGCGCCGGGACGACCAAGAGACCCAGTACTTC. Translated: CSARRDDQETQYF.

V is TRBV6-2 or TRBV6-3 and J is TRBJ1-2; D is uncertain. V lost 6 bases and J lost 5, with 13 bases in between. The length of the CDR3 is 13 residues. Germline CDR1 and CDR2: MNHEY and SVGEGT. The CDR3 spells CASRPGLTYGYTF. CDR3 in DNA: TGTGCCAGCAGGCCTGGCCTCACTTATGGCTACACCTTC.

V gene TRBV18 combines with J gene TRBJ1-4, with a weak D call TRBD1 (5 bases). Germline-derived CDR1 and CDR2 are KGHSH and LQKENI. CDR3 length equals 15 residues. The V end lost 6 bases, the J end lost 7 bases, and 18 bases lay between the germline ends. The CDR3 DNA reads as TGTGCCAGCTCCCCCCAAGTGGGGCGCGCTGAAAAACTGTTTTTT. It specifies CASSPQVGRAEKLFF.

This clonotype was seen only a few times. This chain joins TRBV10-3 and TRBJ2-5; D uncertain. CDR3 length: 12 residues. CDR1 is ENHRY and CDR2 is SYGVKD in the germline V gene. Trimming stripped 0 bases from V and 4 bases from J, with 3 bases between. The CDR3 bases are TGTGCCATCAGTGAGTCGGGAGAGACCCAGTACTTC. This translates into CAISESGETQYF.

In its sample, this clonotype was seen a few times. This chain links TRBV6-5 with TRBJ2-7; TRBD1 matches at 12 bases. This CDR3 has 16 residues. The germline V gene encodes CDR1 MNHEY and CDR2 SVGAGI. The V gene end was trimmed by 5 bases and the J gene end by 5 bases; junction bases not matched to a gene: 10. CDR3 in DNA: TGTGCCAGCAGTAACCCGGGACAGGGGGCGGTTCACGAGCAGTACTTC. Translation: CASSNPGQGAVHEQYF.

The rearrangement joins TRBV27 to TRBJ1-2, with a possible D match to TRBD1 (6 bases). The CDR3 runs to 15 residues. The V gene's germline CDR1 is MNHEY and CDR2 SMNVEV (reference sequence). Trimming took 2 bases from V and 2 from J, leaving 12 bases between them. CDR3 nucleotides: TGTGCCAGCAGTTTAGGTGGGGGCCCCAACTATGGCTACACCTTC. Residues: CASSLGGGPNYGYTF.

The V and J genes are TRBV2 and TRBJ2-7; TRBD1 is a possible D gene (6 bases). Trimming left V 5 bases short and J 2 bases short, with 10 bases between. Germline V lookup: CDR1 SNHLY, CDR2 FYNNEI. This CDR3 is 13 amino acids long. This CDR3 reads CASSKRGTYEQYF. CDR3 bases: TGTGCCAGCAGTAAGAGGGGGACCTACGAGCAGTACTTC.

This clonotype appeared a few times. The chain couples TRBV30 to TRBJ1-5; TRBD1 matches 8 bases. Germline values: CDR1 GTSNPN, CDR2 SVGIG (reference sequence). The CDR3 is made up of 16 amino acids. Trimming at V came to 2 bases and at J to 5 bases, leaving 11 bases not matched to a gene. The chain's CDR3 is CAWSMFAGQADQPQHF. In DNA form, the CDR3 reads TGTGCCTGGAGTATGTTTGCGGGACAGGCCGATCAGCCCCAGCATTTT.

Here the CDR3 DNA reads TGTGCCAGCACCGAGGGACAGGGTCTCTACGAGCAGTACTTC. Encoded protein: CASTEGQGLYEQYF. The V call is TRBV6-5, the J call TRBJ2-7, with 9 bases fitting TRBD1. The CDR3 is made up of 14 amino acids. CDR1 is MNHEY, CDR2 SVGAGI, per germline. The trim removed 7 bases at V and 3 bases at J, leaving 7 bases unmatched.

This clonotype turned up a few times. The chain links TRBV10-1 to TRBJ2-3; D possibly corresponds to TRBD2 (7 bases). This CDR3 region has 16 residues. Germline values: CDR1 WNHNN, CDR2 SYGVQD (reference sequence). Trimming left V 3 bases short and J 4 bases short, with 17 bases between. The CDR3 DNA follows: TGCGCCAGCAGTGAACAGGGCGGGGGTTTAGCAGATACGCAGTATTTT. Its translation is CASSEQGGGLADTQYF.